These 9 T cell receptor beta chains were sequenced from one sample in a study of CD8+ T cells in alopecia areata. Reverse transcribed after extraction, RNA yielded cDNA as the sequencing template. The repertoire was sequenced with immunoSEQ multiplex PCR; TCRdb's copy has only in-frame clones and lacks some. The sample has about 150,000 clones, 40% to 65% seen once; the top ten hold roughly a fifth. The sequencing here drew on CD8+ T cells sorted from blood, taken at week 0. These receptors all stem from a human donor with alopecia areata.

The genes are TRBV7-3 and TRBJ1-1, with D unresolved. The ends were cut back, 6 bases at V and 7 bases at J, with 15 bases in the middle. This CDR3 region has 13 residues. The germline CDR1 and CDR2 sequences are SGHTA and FQGTGA. This CDR3 reads CASSSRGTDEAFF. CDR3 coding DNA: TGTGCCAGCAGTTCTAGAGGCACAGATGAAGCTTTCTTT.

In its sample, this clone was seen a few times. The gene calls are TRBV29-1 and TRBJ1-2; D gene unclear. The CDR3 has 11 residues. Germline CDR1 SQVTM, CDR2 ANQGSEA. Trimming pared 4 bases from V and 3 bases from J, leaving 6 bases between. The CDR3 protein is CSVVYDYGYTF. The CDR3 nucleotides are TGCAGCGTTGTCTACGACTATGGCTACACCTTC. The variable domain in full, completed from reference TRBV29-1 and TRBJ1-2, reads SAVISQKPSRDICQRGTSLTIQCQVDSQVTMMFWYRQQPGQSLTLIATANQGSEATYESGFVIDKFPISRPNLTFSTLTVSNMSPEDSSIYLCSVVYDYGYTFGSGTRLTVV.

V is TRBV2 and J is TRBJ1-2; 7 bases line up with TRBD1. The CDR3 runs 15 residues. The ends lost 10 bases at V and 4 bases at J; junction bases unmatched: 15. Germline V gene lookup returns CDR1 SNHLY and CDR2 FYNNEI. CDR3 protein: CAIGRQGSDGYGYTF. The CDR3 region has the DNA TGTGCCATCGGCAGACAGGGTTCGGACGGCTATGGCTACACCTTC.

V and J are TRBV30 and TRBJ1-5; D is unclear. Trimming shortened V by 2 bases and J by 1 base, and 6 bases separated the two germline ends. This CDR3 comprises 13 residues. Germline CDR1 and CDR2: GTSNPN and SVGIG (reference sequence). The CDR3 region has the DNA TGTGCCTGGAGTTTAGGGAGCAATCAGCCCCAGCATTTT. Translation: CAWSLGSNQPQHF.

For this clone: This specimen includes other DNA sequences encoding the same CDR3. The chain carries TRBV29-1 and TRBJ2-7, with D tentatively TRBD1 (6 bases). This CDR3 contains 14 residues. In germline, CDR1 is SQVTM, CDR2 ANQGSEA. Trimming stripped 3 bases from V and 0 bases from J, with 12 bases between. The CDR3 reads CSVDVQGSSYEQYF. The CDR3 nucleotides are TGCAGCGTTGACGTACAGGGTAGCTCCTACGAGCAGTACTTC.

V usage is TRBV14 and J usage is TRBJ2-5; no definite D call. The CDR3 sequence is 13 residues long. Trimming took 6 bases from V and 0 from J, leaving 8 bases between them. The germline CDR1 and CDR2 sequences are SGHDN and FVKESK. DNA for the CDR3: TGTGCCAGCAGAAATAGGGACCAAGAGACCCAGTACTTC. Protein sequence: CASRNRDQETQYF.

The chain joins TRBV27 to TRBJ2-5, with a weak D call TRBD2 (6 bases). In germline, CDR1 is MNHEY, CDR2 SMNVEV (reference sequence). With 3 bases removed from V and 5 bases from J, the gap between germline ends came to 10 bases. This CDR3 has 13 residues. This CDR3 is CASSLPGSETQYF. The CDR3 DNA is TGTGCCAGCAGTTTGCCCGGGAGCGAGACCCAGTACTTC.

The rearrangement joins TRBV13 to TRBJ2-5; D is possibly TRBD2 (5 bases). There are 12 residues in the CDR3. Trimming cost V 5 bases and J 6 bases, with 10 bases left between them. Germline loops: CDR1 PRHDT, CDR2 FYEKMQ (reference sequence). The CDR3 is CASSEGRKTQYF. As DNA, the CDR3 is TGTGCCAGCAGCGAGGGAAGGAAGACCCAGTACTTC.

The chain is built from TRBV4-3 and TRBJ2-1; perhaps TRBD2 as D (7 bases). The CDR3 spans 16 residues. The germline V gene encodes CDR1 LGHNA and CDR2 YSLEER. V lost 3 bases and J lost 8, with 20 bases in between. CDR3 protein: CASSHPDGGPGDEQFF. The DNA for the CDR3 is TGCGCCAGCAGCCACCCCGACGGGGGGCCGGGTGATGAGCAGTTCTTC.